The entry that follows covers one TCR beta chain sequence. The antigen remains undetermined. The read halts 3 residues ahead of the CDR3 end, with the missing end drawn from the germline J gene. The protocol was immunoSEQ multiplex PCR, while the TCRdb copy is restricted to in-frame clones and leaves out a portion. The sample's table shows about 30,000 clones. The CDR3 is made up of 15 amino acids. Trimming took 6 bases from V and 0 from J, leaving 9 bases between them. Germline values: CDR1 SNHLY, CDR2 FYNNEI. The data stem from a study of T cells in women clearing cervical HPV infection. Study at large: Cases were women with histologically confirmed HPV16-related CIN3 or worse, including 2 invasive cancers. Cases' blood sampling followed lesion detection by median about 150 days (90 to 200).

Study results and caveats: CIN3+ cases had significantly higher TCR richness than controls; evenness did not differ.

HPV was found by MY09/MY11 PCR and dot-blot genotyping. The receptor was isolated from a woman aged 18-70 years with a cervical HPV16 infection that either progressed to CIN3+ or cleared (not recorded which). The chain employs TRBV2 and TRBJ2-6; D is unclear. The sequenced material came from blood buffy coat. The covered CDR3 bases are TGTGCCAGCAGGACAAAAAGCTCTGGGGCCAACGTC. Its protein is CASRTKSSGANV. The CDR3 in its entirety is CASRTKSSGANVLTF.